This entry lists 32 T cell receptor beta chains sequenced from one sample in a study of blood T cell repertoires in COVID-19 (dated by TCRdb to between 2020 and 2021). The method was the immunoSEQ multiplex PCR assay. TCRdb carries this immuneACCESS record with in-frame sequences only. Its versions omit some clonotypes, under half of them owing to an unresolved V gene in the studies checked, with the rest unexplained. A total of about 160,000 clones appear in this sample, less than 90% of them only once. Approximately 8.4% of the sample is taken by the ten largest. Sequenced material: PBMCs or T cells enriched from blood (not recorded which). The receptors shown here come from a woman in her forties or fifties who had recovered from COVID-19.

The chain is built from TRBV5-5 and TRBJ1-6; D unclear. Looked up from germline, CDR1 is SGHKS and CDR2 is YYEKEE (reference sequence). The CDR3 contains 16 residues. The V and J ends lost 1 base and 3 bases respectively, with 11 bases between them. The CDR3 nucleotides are TGTGCCAGCAGCTTGTATTATGGCCTCTATAATTCACCCCTCCACTTT. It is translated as CASSLYYGLYNSPLHF.

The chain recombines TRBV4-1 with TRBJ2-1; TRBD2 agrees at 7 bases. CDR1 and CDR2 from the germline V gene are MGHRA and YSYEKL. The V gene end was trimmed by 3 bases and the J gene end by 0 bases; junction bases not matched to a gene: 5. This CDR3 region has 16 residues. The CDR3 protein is CASSQDGGSSYNEQFF. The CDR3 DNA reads TGCGCCAGCAGCCAGGACGGGGGGAGCTCCTACAATGAGCAGTTCTTC.

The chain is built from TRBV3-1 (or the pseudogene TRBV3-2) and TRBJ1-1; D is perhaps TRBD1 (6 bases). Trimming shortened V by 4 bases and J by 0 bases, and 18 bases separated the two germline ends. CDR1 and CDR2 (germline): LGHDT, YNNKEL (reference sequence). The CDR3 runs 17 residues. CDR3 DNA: TGTGCCAGCAGCCTTTTCACGTCGGACAGCCTGAACACTGAAGCTTTCTTT. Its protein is CASSLFTSDSLNTEAFF.

This CDR3 is CASNAGYNEQFF. CDR3 in DNA: TGTGCCAGTAACGCAGGTTACAATGAGCAGTTCTTC. The chain joins TRBV19 to TRBJ2-1; D remains unclear. This CDR3 has 12 residues. V was pared by 7 bases and J by 4 bases, with 8 bases between. Germline loops: CDR1 LNHDA, CDR2 SQIVND (reference sequence).

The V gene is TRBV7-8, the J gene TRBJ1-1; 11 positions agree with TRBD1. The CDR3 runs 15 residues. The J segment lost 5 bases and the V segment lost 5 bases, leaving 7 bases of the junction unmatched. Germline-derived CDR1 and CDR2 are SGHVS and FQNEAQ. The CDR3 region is CASSRGTGGVTEAFF. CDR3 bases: TGTGCCAGCAGCCGAGGGACAGGGGGAGTTACTGAAGCTTTCTTT.

DNA of the CDR3: TGTGCCAGCAGCTTAGCTTACTCTGGAAACACCATATATTTT. Its translation: CASSLAYSGNTIYF. The gene calls are TRBV7-2 and TRBJ1-3; D gene ambiguous. Deletions cut 0 bases from V and 0 bases from J, with 3 bases between. Germline lookup yields CDR1 SGHTA and CDR2 FQGNSA. The CDR3 contains 14 residues.

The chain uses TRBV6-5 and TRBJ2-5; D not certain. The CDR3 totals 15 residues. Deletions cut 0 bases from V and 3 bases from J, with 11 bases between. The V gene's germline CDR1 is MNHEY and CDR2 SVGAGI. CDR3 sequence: CASSYSMAQKETQYF. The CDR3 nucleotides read TGTGCCAGCAGTTACTCGATGGCTCAAAAAGAGACCCAGTACTTC.

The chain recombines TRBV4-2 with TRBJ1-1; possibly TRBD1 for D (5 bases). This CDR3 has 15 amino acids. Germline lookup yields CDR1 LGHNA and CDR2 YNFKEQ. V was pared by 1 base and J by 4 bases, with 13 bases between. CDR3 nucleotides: TGTGCCAGCAGCCAAGTTGGGGGGAAGGTCACTGAAGCTTTCTTT. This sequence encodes CASSQVGGKVTEAFF.

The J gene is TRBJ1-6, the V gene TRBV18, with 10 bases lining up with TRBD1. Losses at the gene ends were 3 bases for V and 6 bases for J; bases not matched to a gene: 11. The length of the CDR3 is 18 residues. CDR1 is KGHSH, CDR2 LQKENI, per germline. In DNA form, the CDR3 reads TGTGCCAGCTCACCTTCGACAGGGGGCGACTTCTCTAATTCACCCCTCCACTTT. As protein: CASSPSTGGDFSNSPLHF.

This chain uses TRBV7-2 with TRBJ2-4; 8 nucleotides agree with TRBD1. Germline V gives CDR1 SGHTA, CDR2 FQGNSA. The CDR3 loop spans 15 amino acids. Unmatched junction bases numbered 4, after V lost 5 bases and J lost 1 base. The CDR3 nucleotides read TGTGCCAGCAGCCCAAACAGGGGGGCCAAAAACATTCAGTACTTC. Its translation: CASSPNRGAKNIQYF.

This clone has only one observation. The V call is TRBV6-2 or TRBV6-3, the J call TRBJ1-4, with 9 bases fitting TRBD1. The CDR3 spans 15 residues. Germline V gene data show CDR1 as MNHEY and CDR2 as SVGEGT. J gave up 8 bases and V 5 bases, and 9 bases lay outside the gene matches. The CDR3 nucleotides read TGTGCCAGCAGTCTTCCGGGACAGGGACACGAAAAACTGTTTTTT. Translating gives CASSLPGQGHEKLFF.

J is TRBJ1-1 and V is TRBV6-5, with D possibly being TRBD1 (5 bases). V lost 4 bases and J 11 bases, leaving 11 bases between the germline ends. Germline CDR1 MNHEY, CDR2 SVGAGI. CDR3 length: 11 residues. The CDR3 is CASSSRGEAFF. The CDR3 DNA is TGTGCCAGCAGTTCGCGGGGGGAGGCTTTCTTT.

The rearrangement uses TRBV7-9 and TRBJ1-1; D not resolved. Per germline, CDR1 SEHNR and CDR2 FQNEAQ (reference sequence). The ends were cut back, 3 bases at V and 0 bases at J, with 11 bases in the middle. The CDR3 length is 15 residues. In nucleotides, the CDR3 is TGTGCCAGCAGCTTGAGGGCGACGATGAACACTGAAGCTTTCTTT. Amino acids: CASSLRATMNTEAFF.

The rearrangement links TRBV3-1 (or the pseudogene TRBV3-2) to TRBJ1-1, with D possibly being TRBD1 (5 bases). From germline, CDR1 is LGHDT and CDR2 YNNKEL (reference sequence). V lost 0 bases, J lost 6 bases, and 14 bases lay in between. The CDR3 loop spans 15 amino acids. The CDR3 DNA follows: TGTGCCAGCAGCCAAGAGGGAAAGGGGTCAGCTGAAGCTTTCTTT. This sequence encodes CASSQEGKGSAEAFF.

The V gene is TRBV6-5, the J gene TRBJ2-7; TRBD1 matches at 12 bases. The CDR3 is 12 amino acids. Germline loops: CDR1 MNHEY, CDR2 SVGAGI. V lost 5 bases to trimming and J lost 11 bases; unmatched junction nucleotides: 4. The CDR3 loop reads CASSHGTGGEYF. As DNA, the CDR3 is TGTGCCAGCAGTCACGGGACAGGGGGCGAGTACTTC.

CDR3 nucleotide sequence: TGTGCCAGCAGCACGTCGCCAAGGGGGTTTCAAGAGACCCAGTACTTC. This gives the protein CASSTSPRGFQETQYF. The J gene is TRBJ2-5, the V gene TRBV7-2, with a possible D match to TRBD1 (6 bases). V dropped 5 bases and J dropped 2 bases, with 18 bases sitting between them. Germline V CDR1 and CDR2: SGHTA, FQGNSA. The CDR3 is 16 residues long.

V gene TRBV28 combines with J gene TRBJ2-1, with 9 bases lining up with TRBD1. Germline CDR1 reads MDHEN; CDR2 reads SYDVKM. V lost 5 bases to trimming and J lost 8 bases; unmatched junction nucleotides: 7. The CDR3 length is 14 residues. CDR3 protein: CASSTLTGGYEQFF. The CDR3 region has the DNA TGTGCCAGCAGTACCCTAACAGGGGGCTATGAGCAGTTCTTC.

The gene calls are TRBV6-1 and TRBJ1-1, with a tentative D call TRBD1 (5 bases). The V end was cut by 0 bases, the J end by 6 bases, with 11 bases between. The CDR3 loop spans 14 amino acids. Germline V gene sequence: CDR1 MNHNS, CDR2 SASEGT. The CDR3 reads CASSEASGTPEAFF. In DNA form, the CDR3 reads TGTGCCAGCAGTGAAGCTAGCGGGACTCCTGAAGCTTTCTTT.

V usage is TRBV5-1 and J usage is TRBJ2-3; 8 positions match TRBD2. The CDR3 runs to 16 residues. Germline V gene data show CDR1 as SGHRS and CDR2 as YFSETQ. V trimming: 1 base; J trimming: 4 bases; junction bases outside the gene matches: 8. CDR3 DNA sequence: TGCGCCAGCAGCTTGAATACGGGGGGGCCAGCAGATACGCAGTATTTT. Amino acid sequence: CASSLNTGGPADTQYF.

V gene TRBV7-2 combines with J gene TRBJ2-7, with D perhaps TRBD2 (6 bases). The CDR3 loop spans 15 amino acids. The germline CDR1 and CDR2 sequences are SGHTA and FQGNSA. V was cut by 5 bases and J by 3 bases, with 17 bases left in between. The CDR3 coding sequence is TGTGCCAGCAGCCCCGGTGGAGGGTTGAGCTACGAGCAGTACTTC. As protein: CASSPGGGLSYEQYF.

The CDR3 DNA sequence: TGTGCCAGCAGCTTACAAGGGGGCCCGACTGAAGCTTTCTTT. As protein: CASSLQGGPTEAFF. The V call is TRBV7-2, the J call TRBJ1-1; 7 bases are a match to TRBD1. After removal of 2 bases from V and 5 bases from J, the junction contained 5 bases not matched to a gene. The CDR3 runs to 14 residues. Germline CDR1 and CDR2: SGHTA and FQGNSA.

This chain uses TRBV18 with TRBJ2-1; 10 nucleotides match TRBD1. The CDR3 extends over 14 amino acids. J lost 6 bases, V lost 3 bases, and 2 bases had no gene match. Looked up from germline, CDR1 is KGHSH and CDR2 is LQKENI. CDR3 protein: CASSPGTGVNEQFF. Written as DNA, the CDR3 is TGTGCCAGCTCACCCGGGACAGGGGTCAATGAGCAGTTCTTC.

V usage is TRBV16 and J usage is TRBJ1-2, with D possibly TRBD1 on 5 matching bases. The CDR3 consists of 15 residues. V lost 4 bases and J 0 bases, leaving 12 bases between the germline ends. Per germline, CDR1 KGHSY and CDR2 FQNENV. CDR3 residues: CASSPRTRANYGYTF. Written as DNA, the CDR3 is TGTGCCAGCAGCCCTCGGACAAGAGCTAACTATGGCTACACCTTC. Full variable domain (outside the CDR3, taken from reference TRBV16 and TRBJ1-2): GEEVAQTPKHLVRGEGQKAKLYCAPIKGHSYVFWYQQVLKNEFKFLISFQNENVFDETGMPKERFSAKCLPNSPCSLEIQATKLEDSAVYFCASSPRTRANYGYTFGSGTRLTVV.

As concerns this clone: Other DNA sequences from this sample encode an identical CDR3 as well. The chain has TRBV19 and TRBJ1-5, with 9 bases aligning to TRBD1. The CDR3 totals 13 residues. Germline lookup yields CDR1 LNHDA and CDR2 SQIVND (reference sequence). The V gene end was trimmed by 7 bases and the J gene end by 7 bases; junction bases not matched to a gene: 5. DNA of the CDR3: TGTGCCAGTATGGGACAGGGTCACCAGCCCCAGCATTTT. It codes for CASMGQGHQPQHF.

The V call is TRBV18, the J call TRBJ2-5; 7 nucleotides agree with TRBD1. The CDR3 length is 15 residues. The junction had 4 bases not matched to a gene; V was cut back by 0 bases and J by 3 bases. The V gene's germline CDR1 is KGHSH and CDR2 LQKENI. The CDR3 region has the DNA TGTGCCAGCTCACCACCGTGGGGACAGAAAGAGACCCAGTACTTC. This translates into CASSPPWGQKETQYF.

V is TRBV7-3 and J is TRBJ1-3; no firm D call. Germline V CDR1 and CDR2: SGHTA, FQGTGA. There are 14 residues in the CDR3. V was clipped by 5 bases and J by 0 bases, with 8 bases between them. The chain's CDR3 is CASSEQSSGNTIYF. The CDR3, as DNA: TGTGCCAGCAGCGAACAGAGCTCTGGAAACACCATATATTTT.

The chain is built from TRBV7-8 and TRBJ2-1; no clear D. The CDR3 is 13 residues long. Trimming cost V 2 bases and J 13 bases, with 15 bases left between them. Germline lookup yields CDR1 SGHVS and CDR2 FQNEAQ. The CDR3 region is CASSLLVKIFQFF. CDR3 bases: TGTGCCAGCAGCTTATTAGTTAAAATATTCCAGTTCTTC.

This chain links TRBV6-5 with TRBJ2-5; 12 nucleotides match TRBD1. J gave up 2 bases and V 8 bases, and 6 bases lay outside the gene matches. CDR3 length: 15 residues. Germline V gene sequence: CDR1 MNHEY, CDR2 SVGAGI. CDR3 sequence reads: CASRGTGGLQETQYF. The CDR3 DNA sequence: TGTGCCAGCCGGGGGACAGGGGGCCTTCAAGAGACCCAGTACTTC.

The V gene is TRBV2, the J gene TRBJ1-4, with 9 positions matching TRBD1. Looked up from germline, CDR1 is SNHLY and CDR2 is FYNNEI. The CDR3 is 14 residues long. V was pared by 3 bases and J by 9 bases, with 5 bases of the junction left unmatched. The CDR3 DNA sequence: TGTGCCAGCAGTGACCGGACAGGGGAGAAAAAACTGTTTTTT. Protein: CASSDRTGEKKLFF.

The CDR3, as DNA: TGCAGCCTAAGACAGGATGGCTACACCTTC. Residues: CSLRQDGYTF. V usage is TRBV29-1 and J usage is TRBJ1-2; the D gene is possibly TRBD1 (6 bases). The CDR3 length is 10 residues. Germline V gene lookup returns CDR1 SQVTM and CDR2 ANQGSEA. The ends were cut back, 8 bases at V and 6 bases at J, with 10 bases in the middle.

The CDR3 sequence is CASSDRQLYTEAFF. The CDR3, as DNA: TGTGCCAGTTCGGACAGGCAACTGTACACTGAAGCTTTCTTT. This chain joins TRBV19 and TRBJ1-1, with 7 bases aligning to TRBD1. CDR1 LNHDA and CDR2 SQIVND come from the germline V gene (reference sequence). The CDR3 is 14 residues long. With 8 bases clipped from V and 3 bases from J, the junction kept 9 bases outside the gene matches.

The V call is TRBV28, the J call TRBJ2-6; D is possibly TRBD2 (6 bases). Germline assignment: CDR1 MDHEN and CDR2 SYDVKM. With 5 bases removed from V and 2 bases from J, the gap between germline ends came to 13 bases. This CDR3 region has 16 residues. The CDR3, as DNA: TGTGCCAGCAGTACGCTCGGGGGTGCTGGGGCCAACGTCCTGACTTTC. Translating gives CASSTLGGAGANVLTF.